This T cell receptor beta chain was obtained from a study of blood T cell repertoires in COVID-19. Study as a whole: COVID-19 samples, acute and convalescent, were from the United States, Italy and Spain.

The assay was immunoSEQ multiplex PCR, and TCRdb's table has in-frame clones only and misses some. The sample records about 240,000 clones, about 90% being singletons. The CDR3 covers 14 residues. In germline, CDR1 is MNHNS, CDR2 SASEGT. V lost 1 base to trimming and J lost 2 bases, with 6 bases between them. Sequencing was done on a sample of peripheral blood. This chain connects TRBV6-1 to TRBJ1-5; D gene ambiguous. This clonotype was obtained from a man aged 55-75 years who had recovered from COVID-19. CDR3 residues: CASSEVQGNQPQHF. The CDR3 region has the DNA TGTGCCAGCAGTGAAGTCCAGGGCAATCAGCCCCAGCATTTT.